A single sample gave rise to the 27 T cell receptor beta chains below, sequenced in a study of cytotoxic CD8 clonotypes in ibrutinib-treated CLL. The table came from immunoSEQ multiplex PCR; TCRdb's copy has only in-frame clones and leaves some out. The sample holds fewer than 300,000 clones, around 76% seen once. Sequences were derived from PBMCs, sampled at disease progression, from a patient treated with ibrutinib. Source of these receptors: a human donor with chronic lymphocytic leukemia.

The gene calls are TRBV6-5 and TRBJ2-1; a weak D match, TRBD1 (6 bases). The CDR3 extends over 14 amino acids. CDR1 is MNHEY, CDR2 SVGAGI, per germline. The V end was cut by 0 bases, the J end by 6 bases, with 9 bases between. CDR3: CASSYSTRGNEQFF. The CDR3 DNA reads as TGTGCCAGCAGTTACTCGACCAGGGGCAATGAGCAGTTCTTC.

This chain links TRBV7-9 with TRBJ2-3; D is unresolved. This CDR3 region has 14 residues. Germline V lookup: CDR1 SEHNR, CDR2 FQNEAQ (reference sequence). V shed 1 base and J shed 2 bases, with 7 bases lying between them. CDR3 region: CASSLGLDTDTQYF. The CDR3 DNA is TGTGCCAGCAGCTTAGGGCTAGACACAGATACGCAGTATTTT.

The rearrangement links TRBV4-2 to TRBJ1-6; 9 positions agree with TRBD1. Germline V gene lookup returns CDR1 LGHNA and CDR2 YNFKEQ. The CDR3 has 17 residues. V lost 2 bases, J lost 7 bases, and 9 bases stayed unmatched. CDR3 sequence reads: CASSQMKGTGFNSPLHF. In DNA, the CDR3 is TGTGCCAGCAGCCAAATGAAAGGGACAGGGTTCAATTCACCCCTCCACTTT.

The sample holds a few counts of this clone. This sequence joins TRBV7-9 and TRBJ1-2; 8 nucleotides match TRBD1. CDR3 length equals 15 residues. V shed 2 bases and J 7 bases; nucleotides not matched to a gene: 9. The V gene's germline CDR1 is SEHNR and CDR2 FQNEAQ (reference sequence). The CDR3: CASSLKEGQVLGYTF. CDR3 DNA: TGTGCCAGCAGCTTAAAAGAGGGACAGGTCCTTGGCTACACCTTC.

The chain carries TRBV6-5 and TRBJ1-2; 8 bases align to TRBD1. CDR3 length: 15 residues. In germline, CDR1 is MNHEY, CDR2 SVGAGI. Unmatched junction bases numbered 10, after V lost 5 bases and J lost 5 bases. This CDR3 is CASSLLPGGLYGYTF. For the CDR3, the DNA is TGTGCCAGCAGTCTTCTCCCAGGGGGCTTGTATGGCTACACCTTC.

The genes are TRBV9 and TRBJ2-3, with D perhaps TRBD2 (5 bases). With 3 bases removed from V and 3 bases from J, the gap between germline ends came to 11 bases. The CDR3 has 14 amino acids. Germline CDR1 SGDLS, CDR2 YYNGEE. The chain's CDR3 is CASSGTLGTDTQYF. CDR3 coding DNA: TGTGCCAGCAGCGGGACTCTGGGGACAGATACGCAGTATTTT.

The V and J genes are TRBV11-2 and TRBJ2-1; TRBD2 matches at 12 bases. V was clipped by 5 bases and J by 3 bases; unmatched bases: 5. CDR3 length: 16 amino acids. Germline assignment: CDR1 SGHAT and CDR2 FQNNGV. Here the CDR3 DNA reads TGTGCCAGCAGCCTCCTAGCGGGAGGGTTCTACAATGAGCAGTTCTTC. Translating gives CASSLLAGGFYNEQFF.

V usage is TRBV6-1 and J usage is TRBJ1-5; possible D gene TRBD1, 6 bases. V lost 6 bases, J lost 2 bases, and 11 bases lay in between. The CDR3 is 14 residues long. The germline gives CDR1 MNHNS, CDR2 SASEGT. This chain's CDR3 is CASRYRVGNQPQHF. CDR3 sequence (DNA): TGTGCCAGCAGATACAGGGTCGGCAATCAGCCCCAGCATTTT.

The CDR3 region is CASRTGTGELFF. CDR3 DNA sequence: TGTGCCAGTAGGACAGGTACGGGGGAGCTGTTTTTT. This sequence joins TRBV19 and TRBJ2-2; D perhaps matches TRBD1 (6 bases). Trimming shortened V by 6 bases and J by 8 bases, and 10 bases separated the two germline ends. Germline V lookup: CDR1 LNHDA, CDR2 SQIVND (reference sequence). This CDR3 spans 12 amino acids.

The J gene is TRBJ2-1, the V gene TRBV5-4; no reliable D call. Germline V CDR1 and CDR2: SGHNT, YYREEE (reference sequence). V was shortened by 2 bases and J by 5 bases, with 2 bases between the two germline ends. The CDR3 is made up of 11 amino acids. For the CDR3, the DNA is TGTGCCAGCAGCTTCGACAATGAGCAGTTCTTC. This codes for CASSFDNEQFF.

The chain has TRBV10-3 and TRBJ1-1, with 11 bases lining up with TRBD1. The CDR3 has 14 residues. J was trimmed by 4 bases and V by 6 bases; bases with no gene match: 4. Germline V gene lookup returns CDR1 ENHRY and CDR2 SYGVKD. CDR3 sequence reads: CAISRDRGTTEAFF. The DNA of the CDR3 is TGTGCCATCAGCCGGGACAGGGGGACCACTGAAGCTTTCTTT.

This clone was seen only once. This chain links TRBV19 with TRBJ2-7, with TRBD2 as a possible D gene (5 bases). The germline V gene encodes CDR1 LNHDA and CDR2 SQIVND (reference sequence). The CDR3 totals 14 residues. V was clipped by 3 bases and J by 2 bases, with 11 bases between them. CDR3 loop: CASSISSGTYEQYF. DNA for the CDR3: TGTGCCAGTAGTATTTCTTCGGGGACCTACGAGCAGTACTTC. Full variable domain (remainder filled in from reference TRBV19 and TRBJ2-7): DGGITQSPKYLFRKEGQNVTLSCEQNLNHDAMYWYRQDPGQGLRLIYYSQIVNDFQKGDIAEGYSVSREKKESFPLTVTSAQKNPTAFYLCASSISSGTYEQYFGPGTRLTVT.

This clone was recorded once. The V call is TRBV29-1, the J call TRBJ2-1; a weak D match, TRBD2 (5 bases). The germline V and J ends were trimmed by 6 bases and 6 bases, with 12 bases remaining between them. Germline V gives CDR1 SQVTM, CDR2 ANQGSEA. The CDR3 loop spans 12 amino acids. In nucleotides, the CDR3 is TGCAGCGTCCGAGGGATAGTCAATGAGCAGTTCTTC. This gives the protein CSVRGIVNEQFF.

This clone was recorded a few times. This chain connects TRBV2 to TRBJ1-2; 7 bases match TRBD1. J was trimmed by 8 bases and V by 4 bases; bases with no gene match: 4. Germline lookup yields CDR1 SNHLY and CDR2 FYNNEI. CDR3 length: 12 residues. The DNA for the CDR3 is TGTGCCAGCAGTGGAGACAGGGCGGGCTACACCTTC. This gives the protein CASSGDRAGYTF.

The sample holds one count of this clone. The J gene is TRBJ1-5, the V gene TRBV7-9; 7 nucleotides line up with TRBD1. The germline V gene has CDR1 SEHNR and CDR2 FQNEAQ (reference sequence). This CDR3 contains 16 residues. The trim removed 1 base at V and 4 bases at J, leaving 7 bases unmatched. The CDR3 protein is CASSLGTGTVNQPQHF. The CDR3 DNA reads TGTGCCAGCAGCTTAGGAACCGGGACAGTAAATCAGCCCCAGCATTTT. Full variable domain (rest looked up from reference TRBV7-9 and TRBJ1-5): DTGVSQNPRHKITKRGQNVTFRCDPISEHNRLYWYRQTLGQGPEFLTYFQNEAQLEKSRLLSDRFSAERPKGSFSTLEIQRTEQGDSAMYLCASSLGTGTVNQPQHFGDGTRLSIL.

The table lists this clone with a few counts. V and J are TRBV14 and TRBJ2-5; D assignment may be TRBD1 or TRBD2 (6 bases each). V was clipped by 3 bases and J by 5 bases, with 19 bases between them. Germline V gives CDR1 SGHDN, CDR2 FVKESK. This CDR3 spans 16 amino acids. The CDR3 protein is CASSHRDFRGQETQYF. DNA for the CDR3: TGTGCCAGCAGCCACAGGGACTTCAGGGGCCAGGAGACCCAGTACTTC.

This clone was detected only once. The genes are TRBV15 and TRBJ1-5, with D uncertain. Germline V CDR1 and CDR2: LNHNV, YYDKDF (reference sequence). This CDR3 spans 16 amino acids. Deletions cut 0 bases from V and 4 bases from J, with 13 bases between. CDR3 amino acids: CATSRDWDLINQPQHF. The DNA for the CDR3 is TGTGCCACCAGCAGAGATTGGGATCTCATTAATCAGCCCCAGCATTTT. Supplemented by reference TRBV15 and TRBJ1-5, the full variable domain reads DAMVIQNPRYQVTQFGKPVTLSCSQTLNHNVMYWYQQKSSQAPKLLFHYYDKDFNNEADTPDNFQSRRPNTSFCFLDIRSPGLGDTAMYLCATSRDWDLINQPQHFGDGTRLSIL.

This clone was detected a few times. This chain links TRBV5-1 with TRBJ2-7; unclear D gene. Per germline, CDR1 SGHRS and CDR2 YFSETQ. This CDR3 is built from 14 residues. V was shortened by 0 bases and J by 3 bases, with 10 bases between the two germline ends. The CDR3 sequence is CASSLVDSHYEQYF. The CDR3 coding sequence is TGCGCCAGCAGCTTGGTTGATAGTCACTACGAGCAGTACTTC.

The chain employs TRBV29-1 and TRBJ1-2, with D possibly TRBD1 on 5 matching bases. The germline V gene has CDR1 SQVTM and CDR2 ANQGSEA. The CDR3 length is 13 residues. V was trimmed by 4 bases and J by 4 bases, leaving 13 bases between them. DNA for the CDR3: TGCAGCGTTGTTGCTCCGGGGGGCTATGGCTACACCTTC. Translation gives CSVVAPGGYGYTF.

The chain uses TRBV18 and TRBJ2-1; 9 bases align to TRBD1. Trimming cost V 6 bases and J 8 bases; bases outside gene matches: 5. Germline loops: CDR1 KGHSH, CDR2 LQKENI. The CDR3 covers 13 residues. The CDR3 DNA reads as TGTGCCAGCTCTCGGGACAGGGTCGATGAGCAGTTCTTC. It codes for CASSRDRVDEQFF. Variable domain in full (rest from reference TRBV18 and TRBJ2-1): NAGVMQNPRHLVRRRGQEARLRCSPMKGHSHVYWYRQLPEEGLKFMVYLQKENIIDESGMPKERFSAEFPKEGPSILRIQQVVRGDSAAYFCASSRDRVDEQFFGPGTRLTVL.

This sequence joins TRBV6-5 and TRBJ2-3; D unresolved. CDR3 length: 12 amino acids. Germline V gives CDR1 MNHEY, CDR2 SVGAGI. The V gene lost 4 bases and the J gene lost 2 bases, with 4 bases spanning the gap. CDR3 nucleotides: TGTGCCAGCAGTTCACACACAGATACGCAGTATTTT. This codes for CASSSHTDTQYF.

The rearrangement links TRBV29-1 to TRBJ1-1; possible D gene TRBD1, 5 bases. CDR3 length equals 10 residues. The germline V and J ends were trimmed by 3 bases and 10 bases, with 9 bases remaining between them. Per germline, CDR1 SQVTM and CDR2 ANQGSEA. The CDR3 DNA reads TGCAGCGTTGAGAGGAGGGGAGCTTTCTTT. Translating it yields CSVERRGAFF.

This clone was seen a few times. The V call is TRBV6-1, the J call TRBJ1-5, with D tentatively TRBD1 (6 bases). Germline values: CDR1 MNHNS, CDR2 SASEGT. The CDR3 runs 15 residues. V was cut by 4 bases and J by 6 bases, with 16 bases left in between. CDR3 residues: CASSARTGSGQPQHF. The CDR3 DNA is TGTGCCAGCAGTGCTCGAACAGGGTCGGGTCAGCCCCAGCATTTT.

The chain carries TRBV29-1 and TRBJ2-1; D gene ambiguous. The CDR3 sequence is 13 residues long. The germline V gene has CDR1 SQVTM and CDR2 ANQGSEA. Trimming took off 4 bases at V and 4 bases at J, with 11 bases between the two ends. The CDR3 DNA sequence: TGCAGCGTTGTAGGGCAGAAATACAATGAGCAGTTCTTC. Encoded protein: CSVVGQKYNEQFF.

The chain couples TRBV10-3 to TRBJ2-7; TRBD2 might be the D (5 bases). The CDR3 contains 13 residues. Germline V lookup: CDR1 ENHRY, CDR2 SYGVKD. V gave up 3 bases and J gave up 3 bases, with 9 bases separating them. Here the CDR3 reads CAISDPGFYEQYF. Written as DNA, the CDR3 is TGTGCCATCAGTGATCCGGGGTTCTACGAGCAGTACTTC.

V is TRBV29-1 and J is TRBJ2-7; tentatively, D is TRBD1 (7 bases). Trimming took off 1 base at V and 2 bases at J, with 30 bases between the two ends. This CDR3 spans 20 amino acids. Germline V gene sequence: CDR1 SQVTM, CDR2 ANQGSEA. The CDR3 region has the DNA TGCAGCGTTGAAGCGCTCAGGACAGGCGGTTTGGGACTGCCAACCTACGAGCAGTACTTC. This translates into CSVEALRTGGLGLPTYEQYF.

The CDR3 region is CASSGTVDGYTF. For the CDR3, the DNA is TGTGCCAGCAGTGGGACAGTAGATGGCTACACCTTC. The chain has TRBV25-1 and TRBJ1-2, with a tentative D call TRBD1 (6 bases). Germline V gene sequence: CDR1 MGHDK, CDR2 SYGVNS. The V end lost 4 bases, the J end lost 6 bases, and 9 bases lay between the germline ends. The CDR3 runs to 12 residues.